This T cell receptor (beta chain) stems from a study of blood T cells in healthy people across ages. The study, taken as a whole, reports: Correlation between TCR beta diversity and naive T cell percentage was strong.

The second PCR ran roughly 6 to 11 cycles with a sample-barcoded 5' primer and J-beta primers. The template-switch adaptor was a 5' adaptor with 12 random nucleotides. It tagged each cDNA molecule. TCRdb fed the 5' RACE reads into MiXCR, producing one record per CDR3 protein. In the table there are approximately 1.5 million distinct CDR3 sequences, almost 35% of which are singletons. The CDR3 is made up of 14 amino acids. Germline lookup yields CDR1 SGDLS and CDR2 YYNGEE. Trimming took 6 bases from V and 4 from J, leaving 15 bases between them. Caucasian, healthy and from Russia, the donors were aged between about 6 and 90. This clonotype has a handful of counts. Its target is not known.

The chain recombines TRBV9 with TRBJ2-3; D is perhaps TRBD2 (6 bases). Sequences were obtained from blood. The TCR sequence derives from a woman under 40 in good health. This chain's CDR3 is CASTRTGRADTQYF. CDR3 nucleotides: TGTGCCAGCACCAGAACCGGGAGAGCAGATACGCAGTATTTT. The whole variable domain, remainder taken from reference TRBV9 and TRBJ2-3, is DSGVTQTPKHLITATGQRVTLRCSPRSGDLSVYWYQQSLDQGLQFLIQYYNGEERAKGNILERFSAQQFPDLHSELNLSSLELGDSALYFCASTRTGRADTQYFGPGTRLTVL.